A selection of T cell receptor beta chains follows, all from one sample in a study. TCRdb re-derived calls from the RT-PCR reads in MiXCR, one entry per CDR3 protein. The table has almost 700,000 distinct CDR3 sequences, around 14% seen once. Specimen: memory CD4+ T cells from blood. The receptors originated from a female donor in good health, serving as a healthy control. CDR3s leave out the opening cysteine and the closing phenylalanine or tryptophan.

v_call cdr3_aa
TRBV5-6 ASSLGPYEQF
TRBV6-5 ASSYSAGGSYNEQF
TRBV27 ASREQPELGYT
TRBV3-1 ASSQDRGGVGV
TRBV28 ASSVPGQGYYEQY
TRBV12-3/TRBV12-4 ASSSPGALSSYEQY
TRBV10-3 AIPTSQGSTGELF
TRBV20-1 SASDIIGRVNKNIQY
TRBV5-1 ASSLVVGLFSGELF
TRBV6-2/TRBV6-3 ASSPEGRTQY
TRBV7-8 ASSPLLASSANEQF
TRBV29-1 SVESGRRNIQY
TRBV19 ASKPMEGSYNSPLH
TRBV4-3 ASSPQGEAGLAYGYT
TRBV18 ASSPPAGANEKLF
TRBV20-1 SANGGMNTEAF
TRBV7-8 ASSLGSGRQETQY
TRBV14 ASSQTTHGIEETQY
TRBV7-6 ASSHKVGANVLT
TRBV10-2 ASNQNWNEQF
TRBV12-3/TRBV12-4 ASSLGAGAYGYT
TRBV5-1 ASSLVFPEQF
TRBV7-8 ASGRQETQY
TRBV7-9 ASSPSPEDTGELF
TRBV29-1 SANRETGELF
TRBV30 AWKIGTQLNYGYT
TRBV18 ASSPMSRTGNTIY
TRBV6-1 ASKRERYTQY
TRBV7-9 ASSFLLAGSGTDTQY
TRBV30 AWRGAFREKLF
TRBV6-2/TRBV6-3 ASSSIQGNQPQH
TRBV20-1 SARGQHTDTQY
TRBV15 ATSPRLDRRTDTQY
TRBV28 ASNESTDTQY
TRBV6-5 ASSYSRSTGELVSPLH
TRBV6-5 ASSYSRENYGYT
TRBV19 ASSTRQGANTEAF
TRBV6-2/TRBV6-3 ASRRSASYEQY